This TCR beta chain derives from a study of blood T cell repertoires in COVID-19. The germline V gene has CDR1 SGHTA and CDR2 FQGNSA. The CDR3 has 15 amino acids. Trimming removed 2 bases at V and 0 bases at J, with 10 bases between. The protocol was immunoSEQ multiplex PCR, while the TCRdb copy is restricted to in-frame clones and leaves out a portion. The table includes 130,000 or so clones, 82% detected once. The J gene is TRBJ1-1, the V gene TRBV7-2, with a weak D call TRBD1 (5 bases). The sequenced sample was peripheral blood. This clonotype originated in a woman aged 70 to 79 with acute or convalescent COVID-19. CDR3 sequence: CASSLLDRVNTEAFF. As DNA, the CDR3 is TGTGCCAGCAGCTTACTAGACAGAGTGAACACTGAAGCTTTCTTT.